This entry concerns a single T cell receptor beta chain. The data are from a study of blood T cells in healthy people across ages. Primed by a sample-barcoded 5' primer and a J-beta primer mix, a second PCR proceeded for 7 to 11 cycles. TCRdb ran MiXCR on the 5' RACE reads and lists one entry per CDR3 protein. Of roughly 1.7 million distinct CDR3 sequences in the sample, about 31% are singletons; the top ten hold about 11%. V dropped 6 bases and J dropped 7 bases, with 27 bases sitting between them. The germline gives CDR1 SQVTM, CDR2 ANQGSEA. The CDR3 has 16 amino acids. Material for sequencing was blood. The gene calls are TRBV29-1 and TRBJ1-2; D call uncertain. The sequence came from a woman younger than 45 in good health. The CDR3 loop is CSVPTRRVAIGSGYTF. CDR3 nucleotides: TGCAGCGTCCCTACCCGGCGGGTAGCGATAGGTAGTGGCTACACCTTC.